One sample yielded the 9 T cell receptor beta chains listed below, sequenced in a study of T cell repertoires in cytomegalovirus infection. In TCRdb, the reads were re-called with MiXCR into one record per CDR3 protein. The top ten hold roughly 5% of the sample, which has under 200,000 distinct CDR3 sequences, roughly 9.8% seen once. The sample taken for sequencing was PBMCs. These receptors all come from a human donor in good health (CMV status not recorded). Some clones in this sample may be carry-over from other donors' samples.

This clonotype has at least ten counts. The CDR3 protein is CASSGTGRIQPQHF. CDR3 DNA: TGTGCCAGCAGTGGAACAGGGAGAATCCAGCCCCAGCATTTT. This rearrangement joins TRBV25-1 to TRBJ1-5, with TRBD1 as a possible D gene (6 bases). Trimming cost V 4 bases and J 7 bases, with 14 bases left between them. The CDR3 totals 14 residues. Germline V gives CDR1 MGHDK, CDR2 SYGVNS.

The sample holds many counts of this clonotype. V usage is TRBV28 and J usage is TRBJ2-2; tentatively, D is TRBD1 (5 bases). CDR3 length equals 14 residues. V was shortened by 7 bases and J by 6 bases, with 15 bases between the two germline ends. The germline CDR1 and CDR2 sequences are MDHEN and SYDVKM. The CDR3 reads CASTYFREAGELFF. The CDR3, as DNA: TGTGCCAGCACTTATTTCAGGGAAGCCGGGGAGCTGTTTTTT. The complete variable domain, with remaining parts taken from reference TRBV28 and TRBJ2-2, reads DVKVTQSSRYLVKRTGEKVFLECVQDMDHENMFWYRQDPGLGLRLIYFSYDVKMKEKGDIPEGYSVSREKKERFSLILESASTNQTSMYLCASTYFREAGELFFGEGSRLTVL.

This clonotype was recorded a few times. The chain links TRBV7-9 to TRBJ2-7; 12 positions match TRBD1. Looked up from germline, CDR1 is SEHNR and CDR2 is FQNEAQ (reference sequence). CDR3 size: 17 residues. Trimming at V came to 5 bases and at J to 2 bases, leaving 10 bases not matched to a gene. Written as DNA, the CDR3 is TGTGCCAGCAGCCGAGGGGGACAGGGGGCCTCTCCCTACGAGCAGTACTTC. Amino acids: CASSRGGQGASPYEQYF.

This clonotype was observed at least ten times. This chain's CDR3 is CAISNNAGSYGYTF. As DNA, the CDR3 is TGTGCCATCAGTAATAACGCGGGCAGCTATGGCTACACCTTC. The V and J genes are TRBV10-3 and TRBJ1-2, with unresolved D. This CDR3 contains 14 residues. Trimming removed 5 bases from V and 4 bases from J, with 14 bases in between. Germline V lookup: CDR1 ENHRY, CDR2 SYGVKD.

This clonotype was found a few times. V and J are TRBV29-1 and TRBJ2-7, with 11 nucleotides matching TRBD2. The ends lost 4 bases at V and 4 bases at J; junction bases unmatched: 3. Germline V lookup: CDR1 SQVTM, CDR2 ANQGSEA. The CDR3 is 13 residues long. The CDR3 DNA sequence: TGCAGCGTTGCCCTAGCGGGAGGATACGAGCAGTACTTC. It encodes CSVALAGGYEQYF.

On this clonotype: A read error may explain this, as a much larger clone is one base away. V is TRBV7-2 and J is TRBJ2-7, with 9 positions matching TRBD2. Looked up from germline, CDR1 is SGHTA and CDR2 is FQGNSA. V trimming: 1 base; J trimming: 7 bases; junction bases outside the gene matches: 5. The CDR3 extends over 14 amino acids. The CDR3 is CASSLGPSGVEQYF. The DNA of the CDR3 is TGTGCCAGCAGCTTAGGGCCTAGCGGGGTTGAGCAGTACTTC.

This clonotype occurred many times. This chain links TRBV25-1 with TRBJ2-2, with TRBD2 as a possible D gene (6 bases). The CDR3 is 14 amino acids. The germline V and J ends were trimmed by 8 bases and 4 bases, with 14 bases remaining between them. CDR1 is MGHDK and CDR2 is SYGVNS in the germline V gene. The CDR3 region is CASRRDSSTGELFF. The CDR3 DNA follows: TGTGCCAGCCGACGGGACTCCAGCACCGGGGAGCTGTTTTTT.

The chain links TRBV4-1 to TRBJ2-7; 10 nucleotides agree with TRBD1. J was trimmed by 4 bases and V by 3 bases; bases with no gene match: 9. The V gene's germline CDR1 is MGHRA and CDR2 YSYEKL. The CDR3 spans 16 residues. The CDR3 DNA follows: TGCGCCAGCAGCCAGGCGACAGGGGGCGTCGGGTACGAGCAGTACTTC. Translating it yields CASSQATGGVGYEQYF.

The chain has TRBV19 and TRBJ1-6; the D is unclear. CDR3 length equals 15 residues. Trimming shortened V by 1 base and J by 7 bases, and 11 bases separated the two germline ends. Looked up from germline, CDR1 is LNHDA and CDR2 is SQIVND (reference sequence). The CDR3 protein is CASSIATVRNSPLHF. The CDR3, as DNA: TGTGCCAGTAGTATAGCAACAGTTCGGAATTCACCCCTCCACTTT.